This T cell receptor (beta chain) was retrieved from a study of blood T cell repertoires in COVID-19. Across the study: From the United States, Italy and Spain came samples of acute and convalescent COVID-19. In each case, the material was cDNA or gDNA derived from T cells, B-cell-depleted T cells, or PBMCs.

Authors' methods: Estimation of nucleated cell counts relied on the amplification of reference gene primers. Only in-frame clones appear in the TCRdb table, and some are missing; sequencing was by immunoSEQ multiplex PCR. The V and J calls and clone size are taken from that table; D and trimming were inferred from the DNA. The repertoire has approximately 670,000 clones, about 87% of them found once; the top ten carry over 0.2%. After removal of 4 bases from V and 3 bases from J, the junction contained 5 bases not matched to a gene. Germline V gene lookup returns CDR1 ENHRY and CDR2 SYGVKD. The CDR3 sequence is 14 residues long.

Sequenced sample: peripheral blood. The genes are TRBV10-3 and TRBJ1-2, with 7 bases fitting TRBD1. The TCR sequence derives from a woman aged 18-29 years with acute or convalescent COVID-19. The CDR3 DNA follows: TGTGCCATCAGTGTACAAACAGGGGACTATGGCTACACCTTC. This translates into CAISVQTGDYGYTF.